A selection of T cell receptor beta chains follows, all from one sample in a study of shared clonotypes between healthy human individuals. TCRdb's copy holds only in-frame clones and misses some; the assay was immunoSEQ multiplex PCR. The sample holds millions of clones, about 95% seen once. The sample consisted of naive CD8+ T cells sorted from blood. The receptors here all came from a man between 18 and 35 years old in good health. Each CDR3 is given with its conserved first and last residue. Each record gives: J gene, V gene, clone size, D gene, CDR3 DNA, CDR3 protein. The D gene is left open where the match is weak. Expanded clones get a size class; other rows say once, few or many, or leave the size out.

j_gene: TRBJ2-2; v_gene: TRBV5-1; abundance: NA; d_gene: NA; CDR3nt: TGCGCCAGCAGCTTGGTAGTATTAGCCTGGAACACCGGGGAGCTGTTTTTT; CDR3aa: CASSLVVLAWNTGELFF
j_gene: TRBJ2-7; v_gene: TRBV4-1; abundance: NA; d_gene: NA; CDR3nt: TGCGCCAGCAGCCAAGGCTTGGGGTGGGAGCAGTACTTC; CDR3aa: CASSQGLGWEQYF
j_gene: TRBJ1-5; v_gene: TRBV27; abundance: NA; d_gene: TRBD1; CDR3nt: TGTGCCAGCAGTTCCACGACAGGGGGGAGCAATCAGCCCCAGCATTTT; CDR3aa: CASSSTTGGSNQPQHF
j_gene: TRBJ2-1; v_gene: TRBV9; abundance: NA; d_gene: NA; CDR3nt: TGTGCCAGCAGCGTAGGTGGGGGCGACGAGTACAATGAGCAGTTCTTC; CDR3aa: CASSVGGGDEYNEQFF
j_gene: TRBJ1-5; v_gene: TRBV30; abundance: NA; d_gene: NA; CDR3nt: TGTGCCTGGAGTGGACCTCTTGGGCCCCATAGCAATCAGCCCCAGCATTTT; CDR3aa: CAWSGPLGPHSNQPQHF
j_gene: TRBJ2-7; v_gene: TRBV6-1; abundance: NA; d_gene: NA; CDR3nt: TGTGCCATCCGGGTAGGCGGCGAGCAGTACTTC; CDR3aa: CAIRVGGEQYF
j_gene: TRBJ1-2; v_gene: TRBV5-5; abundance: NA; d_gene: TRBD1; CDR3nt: TGTGCCAGCAGCCAAAGCTACAGGGGGCTGGTTGGCTACACCTTC; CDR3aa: CASSQSYRGLVGYTF
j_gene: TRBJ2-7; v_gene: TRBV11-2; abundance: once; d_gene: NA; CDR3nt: TGTGCCAGCAGCTTAGCGGGAACCTACGAGCAGTACTTC; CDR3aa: CASSLAGTYEQYF
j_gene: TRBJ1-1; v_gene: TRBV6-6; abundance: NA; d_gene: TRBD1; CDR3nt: TGTGCCAGCAGCAACCAGGGGGGGGCCACTGAAGCTTTCTTT; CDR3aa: CASSNQGGATEAFF
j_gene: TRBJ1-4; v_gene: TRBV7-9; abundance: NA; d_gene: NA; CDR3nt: TGTGCCAGCAGCGCCGACCCGGGACGGACTAATGAAAAACTGTTTTTT; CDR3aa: CASSADPGRTNEKLFF
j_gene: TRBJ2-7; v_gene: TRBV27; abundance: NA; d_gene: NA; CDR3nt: TGTGCCAGCAGCTCTATTACCCCAGCGGGACAGCCCTACGAGCAGTACTTC; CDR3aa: CASSSITPAGQPYEQYF
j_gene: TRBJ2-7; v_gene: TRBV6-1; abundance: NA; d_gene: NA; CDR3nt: TGTGCCAGCAGTGAATCGCTCTCGTACGAGCAGTACTTC; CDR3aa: CASSESLSYEQYF
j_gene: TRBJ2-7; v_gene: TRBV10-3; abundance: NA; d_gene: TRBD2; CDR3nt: TGTGCCATCAGTATCGGGACTAACCTAGGAGAGCAGTACTTC; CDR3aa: CAISIGTNLGEQYF
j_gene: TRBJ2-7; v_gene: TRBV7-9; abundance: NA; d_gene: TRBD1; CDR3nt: TGTGCCAGCAGGTTGATGGACAGGACCTACGAGCAGTACTTC; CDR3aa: CASRLMDRTYEQYF
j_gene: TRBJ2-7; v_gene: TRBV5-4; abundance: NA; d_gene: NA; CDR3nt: TGTGCCAGCAGCCCAGGAAGCGTCTACGAGCAGTACTTC; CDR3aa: CASSPGSVYEQYF
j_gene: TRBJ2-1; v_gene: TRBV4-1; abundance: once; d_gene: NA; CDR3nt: TGCGCCAGCAGGGAAGAACTAGCCGATGAGCAGTTCTTC; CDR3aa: CASREELADEQFF
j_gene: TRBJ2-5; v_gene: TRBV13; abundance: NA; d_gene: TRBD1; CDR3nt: TGTGCCAGCAGCCCTCTTCAGGGGGAAAAGGAGACCCAGTACTTC; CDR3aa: CASSPLQGEKETQYF
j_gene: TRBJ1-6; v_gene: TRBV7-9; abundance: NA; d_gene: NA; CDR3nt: TGTGCCAGCAGCTTAGGGGGGAAGAACCTCCACTTT; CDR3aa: CASSLGGKNLHF
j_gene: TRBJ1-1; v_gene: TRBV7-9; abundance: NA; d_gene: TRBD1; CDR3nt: TGTGCCAGCAGCCCGGGGGGGTCGGGACAGGCGGGAAGGGACACTGAAGCTTTCTTT; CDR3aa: CASSPGGSGQAGRDTEAFF
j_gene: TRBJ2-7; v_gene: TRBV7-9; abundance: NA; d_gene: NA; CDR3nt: TGTGCCAGCAGCTTATATTCCGGGGGCCTCTACGAGCAGTACTTC; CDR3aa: CASSLYSGGLYEQYF
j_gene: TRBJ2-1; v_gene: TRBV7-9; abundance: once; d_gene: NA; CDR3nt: TGTGCCAGCAGCTTTGGCGGGTACAATGAGCAGTTCTTC; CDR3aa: CASSFGGYNEQFF
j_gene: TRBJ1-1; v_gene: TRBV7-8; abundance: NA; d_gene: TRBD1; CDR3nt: TGTGCCAGCAGCTTAGTCGGGACAGGGGGCGGTGGCACTGAAGCTTTCTTT; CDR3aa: CASSLVGTGGGGTEAFF
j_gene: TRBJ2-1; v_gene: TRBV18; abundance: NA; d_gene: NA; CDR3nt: TGTGCCAGCTCACCACGAGAGGGGGGCCCTTCCTACAATGAGCAGTTCTTC; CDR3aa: CASSPREGGPSYNEQFF
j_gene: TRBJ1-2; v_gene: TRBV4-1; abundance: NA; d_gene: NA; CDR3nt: TGCGCCAGCAGCCAAGCCCAGGGGATGGGCTACACCTTC; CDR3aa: CASSQAQGMGYTF
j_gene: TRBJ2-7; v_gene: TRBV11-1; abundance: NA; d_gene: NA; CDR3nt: TGTGCCAGCAGCTTAGGCAGGGGAGGGTCCTACGAGCAGTACTTC; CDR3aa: CASSLGRGGSYEQYF
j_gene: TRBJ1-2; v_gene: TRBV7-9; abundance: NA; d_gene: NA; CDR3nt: TGTGCCAGCAGGGACGAGGACAGCCACGGAGGCTACACCTTC; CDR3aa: CASRDEDSHGGYTF
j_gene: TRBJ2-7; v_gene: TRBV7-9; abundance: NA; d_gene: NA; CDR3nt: TGTGCCAGCAACGAGATAGGGCAGAGCTACTCCTACGAGCAGTACTTC; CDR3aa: CASNEIGQSYSYEQYF
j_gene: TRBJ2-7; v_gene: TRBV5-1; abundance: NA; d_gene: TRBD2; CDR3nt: TGCGCCAGCAGCTTGACCCGACTAGCGGGGGCCTACGAGCAGTACTTC; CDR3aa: CASSLTRLAGAYEQYF
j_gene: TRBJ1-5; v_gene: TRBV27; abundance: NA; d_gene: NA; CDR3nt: TGTGCCAGCAGTTTATGGGGGAGTAGCAATCAGCCCCAGCATTTT; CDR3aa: CASSLWGSSNQPQHF
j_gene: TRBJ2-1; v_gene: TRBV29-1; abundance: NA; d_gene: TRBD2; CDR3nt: TGCAGCGCGACTAGCGGGTACAGCTCCTACAATGAGCAGTTCTTC; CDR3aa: CSATSGYSSYNEQFF
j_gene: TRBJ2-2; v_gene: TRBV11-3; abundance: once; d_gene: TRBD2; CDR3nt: TGTGCCAGCAGCCCCCCGGGACTAGCGGGAACCACCTACACCGGGGAGCTGTTTTTT; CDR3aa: CASSPPGLAGTTYTGELFF
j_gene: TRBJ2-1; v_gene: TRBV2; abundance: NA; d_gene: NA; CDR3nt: TGTGCCAGCAGTGAATTAGGGTTTGAGCAGTTCTTC; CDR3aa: CASSELGFEQFF
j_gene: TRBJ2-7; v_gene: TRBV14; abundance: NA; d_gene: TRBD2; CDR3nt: TGTGCCAGCGGACTAGCGGGTTACGAGCAGTACTTC; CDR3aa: CASGLAGYEQYF